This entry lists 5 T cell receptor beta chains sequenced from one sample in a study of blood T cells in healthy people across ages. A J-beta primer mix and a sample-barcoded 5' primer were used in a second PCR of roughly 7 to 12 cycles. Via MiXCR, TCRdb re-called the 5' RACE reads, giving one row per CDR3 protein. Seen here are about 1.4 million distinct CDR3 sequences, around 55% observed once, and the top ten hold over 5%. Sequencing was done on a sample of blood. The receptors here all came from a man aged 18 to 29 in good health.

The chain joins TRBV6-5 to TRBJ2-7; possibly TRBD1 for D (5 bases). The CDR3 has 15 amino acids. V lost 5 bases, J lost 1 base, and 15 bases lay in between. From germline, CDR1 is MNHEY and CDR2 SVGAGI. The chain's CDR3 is CASSKTSTASYEQYF. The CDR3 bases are TGTGCCAGCAGTAAGACTTCGACAGCTTCCTACGAGCAGTACTTC.

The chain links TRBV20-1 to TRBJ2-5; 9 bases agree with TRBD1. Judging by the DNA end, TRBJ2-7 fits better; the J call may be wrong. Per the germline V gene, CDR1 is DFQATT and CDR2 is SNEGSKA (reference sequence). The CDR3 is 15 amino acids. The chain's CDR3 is CSASPGQGINYEQYF. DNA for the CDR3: TGCAGTGCTTCCCCGGGACAGGGTATTAACTACGAGCAGTACTTC.

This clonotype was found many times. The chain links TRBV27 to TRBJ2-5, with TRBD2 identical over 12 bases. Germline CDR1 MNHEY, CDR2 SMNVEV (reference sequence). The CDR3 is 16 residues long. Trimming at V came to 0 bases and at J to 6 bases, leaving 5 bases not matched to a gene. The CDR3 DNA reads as TGTGCCAGCAGTTTATCCGCTAGCGGGGGGGTGAAGACCCAGTACTTC. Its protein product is CASSLSASGGVKTQYF.

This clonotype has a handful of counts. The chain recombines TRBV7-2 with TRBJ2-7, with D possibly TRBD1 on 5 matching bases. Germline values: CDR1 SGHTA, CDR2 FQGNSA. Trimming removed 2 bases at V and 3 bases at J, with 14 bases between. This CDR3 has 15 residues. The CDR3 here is CASSLRTPTYYEQYF. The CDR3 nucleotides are TGTGCCAGCAGCTTAAGGACACCGACTTACTACGAGCAGTACTTC.

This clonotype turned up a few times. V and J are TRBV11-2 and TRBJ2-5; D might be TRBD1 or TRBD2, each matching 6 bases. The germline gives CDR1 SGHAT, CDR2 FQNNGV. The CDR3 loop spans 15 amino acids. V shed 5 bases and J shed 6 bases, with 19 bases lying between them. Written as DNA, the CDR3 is TGTGCCAGCAGCGGAATGGCCTGGGGGGCTCAGACCCAGTACTTC. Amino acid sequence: CASSGMAWGAQTQYF. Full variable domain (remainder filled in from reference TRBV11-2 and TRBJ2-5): EAGVAQSPRYKIIEKRQSVAFWCNPISGHATLYWYQQILGQGPKLLIQFQNNGVVDDSQLPKDRFSAERLKGVDSTLKIQPAKLEDSAVYLCASSGMAWGAQTQYFGPGTRLLVL.